This TCR beta chain is drawn from a study of tumor-infiltrating lymphocytes in oesophageal squamous cell carcinoma. TCRdb independently ran MiXCR on the PCR reads; one entry per CDR3 protein. The sample yields about 12,000 distinct CDR3 sequences, around 52% seen once. Germline V gene sequence: CDR1 SGHVS, CDR2 FQNEAQ. This CDR3 comprises 18 residues. About this clonotype: One junction end disagrees with the germline gene, perhaps due to a read error.

Sequenced: esophageal tumor tissue. The chain links TRBV7-8 to TRBJ2-7, with 9 bases fitting TRBD1. The TCR sequence derives from a female donor with esophageal squamous cell carcinoma. The CDR3 here is CASSLVSTGGAGNSPLHF. CDR3 nucleotide sequence: TGTGCCAGCAGCTTAGTCTCCACAGGGGGCGCGGGTAATTCACCCCTCCACTTC. Looking up the rest from reference TRBV7-8 and TRBJ2-7 gives the full variable domain: GAGVSQSPRYKVAKRGQDVALRCDPISGHVSLFWYQQALGQGPEFLTYFQNEAQLDKSGLPSDRFFAERPEGSVSTLKIQRTQQEDSAVYLCASSLVSTGGAGNSPLHFGPGTRLTVT.